This TCR beta chain was captured by sequencing in a study of T cell repertoires in cytomegalovirus infection. Notes on this clonotype: Its antigen is not identified.

Per germline, CDR1 SNHLY and CDR2 FYNNEI. V was pared by 5 bases and J by 0 bases, with 13 bases between. CDR3 length equals 15 residues. MiXCR, applied by TCRdb to the reads, yields one record per CDR3 protein. The table lists about 490,000 distinct CDR3 sequences, approximately 15% of them singletons. Study conclusions and caveats: CMV-specific TCR beta clonotypes restricted by HLA-C were the ones dominating the ex vivo response. Identification of carriers of CMV plus the relevant HLA was performed using cumulative public TCR beta family frequency.

The chain carries TRBV2 and TRBJ1-2, with unresolved D. This clonotype was sampled from a human donor in good health (CMV status not recorded). Some clones in this sample may be carry-over from other donors' samples. Source material: CD8+ T cells from PBMCs. Written as DNA, the CDR3 is TGTGCCAGCAGTTCATTCACGGAAGCTAACTATGGCTACACCTTC. Its protein product is CASSSFTEANYGYTF.